The 20 T cell receptor beta chains reported below all come from one sample, sequenced in a study of shared clonotypes between healthy human individuals. Using immunoSEQ multiplex PCR, the repertoire was profiled, and TCRdb retains in-frame clones only, with some absent. Of some 1.4 million clones listed, approximately 96% were seen once; the top ten hold approximately 1.1%. The sequenced sample was naive CD4+ T cells sorted from blood. Noted subset: CD45RA+ positively selected. The receptors were sampled from a man aged 30-40 years in good health.

V gene TRBV29-1 combines with J gene TRBJ2-1; D unresolved. The CDR3 covers 15 residues. Looked up from germline, CDR1 is SQVTM and CDR2 is ANQGSEA. V was shortened by 0 bases and J by 1 base, with 10 bases between the two germline ends. CDR3 sequence (DNA): TGCAGCGTTGAAGACCCTTCACGGTCCTACAATGAGCAGTTCTTC. Protein sequence: CSVEDPSRSYNEQFF.

The V gene is TRBV28, the J gene TRBJ1-3, with D perhaps TRBD1 (6 bases). Per germline, CDR1 MDHEN and CDR2 SYDVKM. V lost 8 bases and J lost 2, with 13 bases in between. The CDR3 contains 14 residues. The CDR3 protein is CASLRGAPGNTIYF. The CDR3 region has the DNA TGTGCCAGCCTCCGGGGGGCCCCTGGAAACACCATATATTTT.

The V gene is TRBV11-2, the J gene TRBJ2-3, with 9 bases lining up with TRBD2. Trimming took 1 base from V and 6 from J; bases not matched to a gene: 8. The CDR3 consists of 16 residues. CDR1 and CDR2 (germline): SGHAT, FQNNGV. The CDR3 sequence: CASSLGAGGTMDTQYF. DNA for the CDR3: TGTGCCAGCAGCTTAGGAGCGGGAGGTACAATGGATACGCAGTATTTT.

This clone was detected once. The chain has TRBV15 and TRBJ2-1; 10 bases align to TRBD1. J lost 2 bases, V lost 2 bases, and 6 bases had no gene match. Looked up from germline, CDR1 is LNHNV and CDR2 is YYDKDF (reference sequence). The CDR3 contains 17 residues. The CDR3, as DNA: TGTGCCACCAGCAGAAGAGCCGGGACAGGGGCCTACAATGAGCAGTTCTTC. It encodes CATSRRAGTGAYNEQFF.

The rearrangement joins TRBV5-4 to TRBJ2-5; 8 bases align to TRBD1. CDR3 length: 15 residues. The trim removed 0 bases at V and 5 bases at J, leaving 6 bases unmatched. Germline CDR1 reads SGHNT; CDR2 reads YYREEE (reference sequence). The CDR3 DNA sequence: TGTGCCAGCAGCTTGGTTCAGGGGGCCGGGGAGACCCAGTACTTC. Translation: CASSLVQGAGETQYF.

The chain employs TRBV6-6 and TRBJ2-3; D gene uncertain. The CDR3 totals 14 residues. Germline V lookup: CDR1 MNHNY, CDR2 SVGAGI (reference sequence). V was cut by 3 bases and J by 0 bases, with 7 bases left in between. The CDR3 DNA is TGTGCCAGCAGTTATCTCGCTAGCACAGATACGCAGTATTTT. It is translated as CASSYLASTDTQYF.

This chain connects TRBV4-1 to TRBJ2-7, with TRBD1 as a possible D gene (5 bases). In germline, CDR1 is MGHRA, CDR2 YSYEKL. CDR3 length equals 18 residues. V was trimmed by 0 bases and J by 1 base, leaving 19 bases between them. The CDR3 loop is CASSQDPPGPGSSYEQYF. DNA of the CDR3: TGCGCCAGCAGCCAAGATCCTCCAGGGCCAGGCTCTTCCTACGAGCAGTACTTC.

The chain carries TRBV5-4 and TRBJ1-1, with D unclear. Germline loops: CDR1 SGHNT, CDR2 YYREEE (reference sequence). The CDR3 loop spans 14 amino acids. Trimming stripped 2 bases from V and 1 base from J, with 9 bases between. CDR3 DNA: TGTGCCAGCAGCTTTCCCGGAAGGAACACTGAAGCTTTCTTT. This sequence encodes CASSFPGRNTEAFF.

The genes are TRBV10-3 and TRBJ2-7, with 8 nucleotides matching TRBD2. The CDR3 is made up of 14 amino acids. CDR1 and CDR2 (germline): ENHRY, SYGVKD. V lost 2 bases, J lost 3 bases, and 3 bases stayed unmatched. CDR3: CAISEREGIYEQYF. The CDR3 DNA follows: TGTGCCATCAGTGAGCGGGAGGGGATCTACGAGCAGTACTTC.

V is TRBV11-2 and J is TRBJ2-2, with TRBD2 matching over 10 bases. The CDR3 has 15 residues. Germline values: CDR1 SGHAT, CDR2 FQNNGV. With V trimmed by 8 bases and J by 6 bases, 9 bases remained unmatched. The CDR3 region has the DNA TGTGCCAGCCCCAGCGGGAGGGTCGCCGCCGGGGAGCTGTTTTTT. Translation: CASPSGRVAAGELFF. Using reference TRBV11-2 and TRBJ2-2 for the parts outside the CDR3, the full variable domain is EAGVAQSPRYKIIEKRQSVAFWCNPISGHATLYWYQQILGQGPKLLIQFQNNGVVDDSQLPKDRFSAERLKGVDSTLKIQPAKLEDSAVYLCASPSGRVAAGELFFGEGSRLTVL.

This chain links TRBV19 with TRBJ1-1; TRBD1 agrees at 11 bases. The V gene's germline CDR1 is LNHDA and CDR2 SQIVND (reference sequence). The ends lost 5 bases at V and 3 bases at J; junction bases unmatched: 5. The CDR3 length is 15 residues. CDR3 residues: CASSFLGQGDTEAFF. The CDR3, as DNA: TGTGCCAGTAGTTTTTTGGGACAGGGGGACACTGAAGCTTTCTTT.

This chain links TRBV4-3 with TRBJ1-1; no reliable D call. Germline V gives CDR1 LGHNA, CDR2 YSLEER. The CDR3 has 13 amino acids. The V and J ends lost 4 bases and 9 bases respectively, with 15 bases between them. The CDR3 sequence is CASSPSPQFQAFF. CDR3 nucleotides: TGCGCCAGCAGCCCTAGTCCACAGTTTCAAGCTTTCTTT.

The V and J genes are TRBV5-1 and TRBJ2-3; 7 positions agree with TRBD1. Germline values: CDR1 SGHRS, CDR2 YFSETQ. The CDR3 consists of 13 residues. V lost 4 bases, J lost 4 bases, and 3 bases stayed unmatched. The CDR3 coding sequence is TGCGCCAGCAGCGACAGGGTTTCAGATACGCAGTATTTT. Translated: CASSDRVSDTQYF. The entire variable domain, with the rest obtained from reference TRBV5-1 and TRBJ2-3, is as follows: KAGVTQTPRYLIKTRGQQVTLSCSPISGHRSVSWYQQTPGQGLQFLFEYFSETQRNKGNFPGRFSGRQFSNSRSEMNVSTLELGDSALYLCASSDRVSDTQYFGPGTRLTVL.

Remarks on this clone: This CDR3 is also generated by other DNA sequences in the sample. This chain uses TRBV25-1 with TRBJ2-1, with no clear D. The CDR3 totals 10 residues. The V and J ends lost 5 bases and 6 bases respectively, with 2 bases between them. Germline assignment: CDR1 MGHDK and CDR2 SYGVNS. CDR3 bases: TGTGCCAGCAGTCGCAATGAGCAGTTCTTC. It encodes CASSRNEQFF.

The rearrangement joins TRBV10-1 to TRBJ2-5; 9 positions match TRBD2. The CDR3 length is 19 residues. CDR1 is WNHNN and CDR2 is SYGVQD in the germline V gene (reference sequence). J was trimmed by 3 bases and V by 1 base; bases with no gene match: 15. The CDR3 bases are TGCGCCAGCAGTGAGTACGTGACCAGCGGGAGGTTCGGGAAAGAGACCCAGTACTTC. Translating gives CASSEYVTSGRFGKETQYF.

The chain is built from TRBV6-5 and TRBJ1-2; D is uncertain. The ends were cut back, 2 bases at V and 1 base at J, with 2 bases in the middle. The CDR3 contains 12 residues. Germline CDR1 is MNHEY and CDR2 is SVGAGI. CDR3 coding DNA: TGTGCCAGCAGTTACAATAACTATGGCTACACCTTC. The encoded protein is CASSYNNYGYTF.

To note about this clone: A read error may account for a junction end that differs from germline. The V call is TRBV5-1, the J call TRBJ2-6, with TRBD2 matching over 7 bases. Germline loops: CDR1 SGHRS, CDR2 YFSETQ. The CDR3 runs 22 residues. CDR3 region: CASSLASAGEVSYISGANALTF. Here the CDR3 DNA reads TGCGCCAGCAGCTTGGCTTCCGCGGGAGAAGTTTCCTATATCTCTGGGGCCAACGCCCTGACTTTC.

The rearrangement joins TRBV15 to TRBJ2-5; D unclear. The CDR3 spans 14 residues. Trimming removed 0 bases at V and 5 bases at J, with 10 bases between. CDR1 LNHNV and CDR2 YYDKDF come from the germline V gene (reference sequence). For the CDR3, the DNA is TGTGCCACCAGCAGAGATCTGAGTATGGAGACCCAGTACTTC. This sequence encodes CATSRDLSMETQYF.

CDR3: CASSYMTGSYEQYF. The CDR3 nucleotides are TGTGCCAGCAGTTACATGACAGGCTCCTACGAGCAGTACTTC. The chain couples TRBV6-5 to TRBJ2-7; tentative D call: TRBD1 (6 bases). Looked up from germline, CDR1 is MNHEY and CDR2 is SVGAGI. The length of the CDR3 is 14 residues. Trimming left V 2 bases short and J 0 bases short, with 8 bases between.

The chain is built from TRBV5-1 and TRBJ2-7, with D perhaps matching TRBD2 (5 bases). Deletions cut 4 bases from V and 0 bases from J, with 14 bases between. From germline, CDR1 is SGHRS and CDR2 YFSETQ. The CDR3 is 15 residues long. The CDR3 nucleotides are TGCGCCAGCAGCGGGTCTAGCAATCTCTCCTACGAGCAGTACTTC. It yields the protein CASSGSSNLSYEQYF. Filled out from reference TRBV5-1 and TRBJ2-7, the complete variable domain reads KAGVTQTPRYLIKTRGQQVTLSCSPISGHRSVSWYQQTPGQGLQFLFEYFSETQRNKGNFPGRFSGRQFSNSRSEMNVSTLELGDSALYLCASSGSSNLSYEQYFGPGTRLTVT.